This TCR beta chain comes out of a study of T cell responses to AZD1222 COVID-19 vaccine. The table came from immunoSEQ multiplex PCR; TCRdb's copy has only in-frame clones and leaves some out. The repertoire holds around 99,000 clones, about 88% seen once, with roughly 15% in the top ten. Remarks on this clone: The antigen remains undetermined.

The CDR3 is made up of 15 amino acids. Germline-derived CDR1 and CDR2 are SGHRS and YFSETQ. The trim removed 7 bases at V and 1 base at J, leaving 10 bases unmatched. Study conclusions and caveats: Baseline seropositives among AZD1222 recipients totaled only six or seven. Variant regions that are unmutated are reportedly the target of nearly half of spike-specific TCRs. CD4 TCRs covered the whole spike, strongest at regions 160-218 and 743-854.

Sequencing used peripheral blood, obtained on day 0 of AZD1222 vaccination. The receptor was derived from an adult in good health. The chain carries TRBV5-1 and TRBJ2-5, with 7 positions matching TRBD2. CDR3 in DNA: TGCGCCAGCCATGACTTGCGGGGGATCCAAGAGACCCAGTACTTC. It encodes CASHDLRGIQETQYF. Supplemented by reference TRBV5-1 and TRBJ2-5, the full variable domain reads KAGVTQTPRYLIKTRGQQVTLSCSPISGHRSVSWYQQTPGQGLQFLFEYFSETQRNKGNFPGRFSGRQFSNSRSEMNVSTLELGDSALYLCASHDLRGIQETQYFGPGTRLLVL.